Each of the 21 T cell receptor beta chains below was sequenced from the same sample in a study of beta chain features in type 1 diabetes. The study reverse transcribed the entire isolated RNA, so it sequenced expressed TCRB transcripts. Repertoires were generated with immunoSEQ multiplex PCR, while TCRdb's copy carries only in-frame clones and drops some. The data show under 800,000 clones, with less than 20% seen just once and about 0.086% held by the top ten. The sequencing input was naive CD4+ T cells from blood. The receptor source for this set is a man aged 18 to 30 in good health.

This clone has only a few counts. The rearrangement uses TRBV7-6 and TRBJ2-3; the D gene is possibly TRBD2 (5 bases). Germline V CDR1 and CDR2: SGHVS, FNYEAQ. This CDR3 comprises 14 residues. Trimming stripped 3 bases from V and 2 bases from J, with 9 bases between. This CDR3 reads CASSFGISTDTQYF. The DNA for the CDR3 is TGTGCCAGCAGCTTCGGGATTTCCACAGATACGCAGTATTTT.

There are a few counts of this clone. The J gene is TRBJ2-7, the V gene TRBV9; a weak D match, TRBD1 (5 bases). The CDR3 has 16 amino acids. The germline V and J ends were trimmed by 3 bases and 2 bases, with 18 bases remaining between them. Germline CDR1 is SGDLS and CDR2 is YYNGEE. The CDR3 DNA follows: TGTGCCAGCAGCGCGGCCGGTAATGGGGCCACCTACGAGCAGTACTTC. It yields the protein CASSAAGNGATYEQYF.

This clone has ten or more counts. The chain employs TRBV2 and TRBJ2-1; D is undetermined. The CDR3 has 12 amino acids. V was cut by 5 bases and J by 5 bases, with 7 bases left in between. CDR1 is SNHLY, CDR2 FYNNEI, per germline. Written as DNA, the CDR3 is TGTGCCAGCAGTCTCCAGAACAATGAGCAGTTCTTC. This sequence encodes CASSLQNNEQFF.

This clone was seen only a few times. The rearrangement links TRBV27 to TRBJ2-1, with TRBD2 matching 14 bases. This CDR3 comprises 20 residues. CDR1 is MNHEY and CDR2 is SMNVEV in the germline V gene (reference sequence). Trimming at V came to 0 bases and at J to 1 base, leaving 8 bases not matched to a gene. CDR3 in amino acids: CASSLSPGTSGSPSYNEQFF. CDR3 sequence (DNA): TGTGCCAGCAGTTTATCTCCCGGGACTAGCGGGAGCCCATCCTACAATGAGCAGTTCTTC.

This clone was observed a few times. A junction boundary mismatches the germline segment, possibly from a read error. The chain employs TRBV7-7 and TRBJ2-7; unclear D gene. Germline values: CDR1 SSHAT, CDR2 FNYEAQ (reference sequence). The CDR3 has 12 amino acids. The CDR3, as DNA: TGTGCTAGCAGCCCAGGACGCTCCGAGCAGTACTTC. This gives the protein CASSPGRSEQYF.

This clone occurred a few times. The chain employs TRBV27 and TRBJ1-6, with D possibly TRBD1 on 6 matching bases. Trimming took 2 bases from V and 2 from J, leaving 13 bases between them. The CDR3 runs 17 residues. Per germline, CDR1 MNHEY and CDR2 SMNVEV (reference sequence). CDR3 bases: TGTGCCAGCAGTTTAGGGATACAGGGCCCCTATAATTCACCCCTCCACTTT. Amino acids: CASSLGIQGPYNSPLHF.

V is TRBV21-1 and J is TRBJ1-5. TRBV21-1 is recorded as a pseudogene. The length of the CDR3 is 15 residues. CDR3 DNA sequence: TGTGCCAGCAGCACAAAGTGGTCCTGGAATCAGCCCCAGCATTTT. It translates to CASSTKWSWNQPQHF.

The chain uses TRBV9 and TRBJ1-1; 7 bases align to TRBD1. CDR1 and CDR2 from the germline V gene are SGDLS and YYNGEE. The junction had 13 bases not matched to a gene; V was cut back by 0 bases and J by 2 bases. CDR3 length equals 18 residues. As DNA, the CDR3 is TGTGCCAGCAGCGTAGTTCCCGAGACAGGGTACGGAAACACTGAAGCTTTCTTT. It is translated as CASSVVPETGYGNTEAFF.

The J gene is TRBJ1-5, the V gene TRBV4-1; TRBD1 might be the D (6 bases). The germline V and J ends were trimmed by 3 bases and 0 bases, with 12 bases remaining between them. This CDR3 comprises 16 residues. CDR1 MGHRA and CDR2 YSYEKL come from the germline V gene. DNA of the CDR3: TGCGCCAGCAGCCAGACAGGTCAGGATAGCAATCAGCCCCAGCATTTT. Amino acids: CASSQTGQDSNQPQHF.

This clone was seen a few times. J is TRBJ1-2 and V is TRBV5-4; no firm D call. Trimming removed 4 bases at V and 4 bases at J, with 14 bases between. The length of the CDR3 is 14 residues. The germline gives CDR1 SGHNT, CDR2 YYREEE (reference sequence). The DNA for the CDR3 is TGTGCCAGCAGCCGGCAAGGGCAGCTCTATGGCTACACCTTC. It yields the protein CASSRQGQLYGYTF.

The chain combines TRBV4-1 with TRBJ1-6, with 8 nucleotides matching TRBD1. Unmatched junction bases numbered 9, after V lost 0 bases and J lost 17 bases. This CDR3 is 14 amino acids long. In germline, CDR1 is MGHRA, CDR2 YSYEKL. The CDR3 protein is CASSQDRQGHSVHF. CDR3 nucleotide sequence: TGCGCCAGCAGCCAAGATAGACAGGGGCACTCCGTCCACTTT.

The V gene is TRBV9, the J gene TRBJ1-3, with D perhaps TRBD1 (5 bases). V was shortened by 0 bases and J by 0 bases, with 10 bases between the two germline ends. Germline CDR1 reads SGDLS; CDR2 reads YYNGEE. The CDR3 extends over 16 amino acids. The CDR3 is CASSVAGTGSGNTIYF. The CDR3 nucleotides are TGTGCCAGCAGCGTAGCTGGGACGGGCTCTGGAAACACCATATATTTT.

This clone showed up just a few times. This chain joins TRBV15 and TRBJ1-1, with D unresolved. CDR3 length: 13 residues. Trimming took off 5 bases at V and 1 base at J, with 8 bases between the two ends. CDR1 and CDR2 from the germline V gene are LNHNV and YYDKDF (reference sequence). The CDR3 here is CATSGSANTEAFF. CDR3 in DNA: TGTGCCACCAGCGGCTCGGCGAACACTGAAGCTTTCTTT.

CDR3 region: CASSLSAKRGISGNTIYF. CDR3 DNA: TGTGCCAGCTCCCTCAGCGCCAAACGTGGGATATCTGGAAACACCATATATTTT. The chain carries TRBV18 and TRBJ1-3; unclear D gene. The CDR3 sequence is 18 residues long. Trimming cost V 6 bases and J 1 base, with 22 bases left between them. Germline lookup yields CDR1 KGHSH and CDR2 LQKENI. The full variable domain, its missing parts supplied by reference TRBV18 and TRBJ1-3, is NAGVMQNPRHLVRRRGQEARLRCSPMKGHSHVYWYRQLPEEGLKFMVYLQKENIIDESGMPKERFSAEFPKEGPSILRIQQVVRGDSAAYFCASSLSAKRGISGNTIYFGEGSWLTVV.

This chain's CDR3 is CAKGADMNTGELFF. The CDR3 DNA follows: TGTGCCAAGGGGGCAGACATGAACACCGGGGAGCTGTTTTTT. V is TRBV7-9 and J is TRBJ2-2, with 7 bases that match TRBD1. J was trimmed by 1 base and V by 10 bases; bases with no gene match: 6. Germline CDR1 is SEHNR and CDR2 is FQNEAQ (reference sequence). The CDR3 is 14 amino acids.

The chain employs TRBV4-3 and TRBJ2-3; perhaps TRBD1 as D (6 bases). Germline V gene data show CDR1 as LGHNA and CDR2 as YSLEER. The V and J ends lost 0 bases and 4 bases respectively, with 14 bases between them. There are 16 residues in the CDR3. As DNA, the CDR3 is TGCGCCAGCAGCCAAGATAGAATCAGGGGACCAGATACGCAGTATTTT. This gives the protein CASSQDRIRGPDTQYF.

As for this clone: The sample has other DNA sequences that encode this CDR3 too. The chain has TRBV6-5 and TRBJ1-1, with 7 positions matching TRBD1. The germline V gene has CDR1 MNHEY and CDR2 SVGAGI. This CDR3 is 14 amino acids long. The J segment lost 1 base and the V segment lost 6 bases, leaving 5 bases of the junction unmatched. The CDR3 DNA reads TGTGCCAGCAGCAGGGACAGAGGGAACACTGAAGCTTTCTTT. Translated, it gives CASSRDRGNTEAFF.

The V call is TRBV25-1, the J call TRBJ2-5; maybe TRBD1 (6 bases). The DNA end is a closer match to TRBJ2-7, so the J assignment may be wrong. The CDR3 is 12 amino acids. Germline V CDR1 and CDR2: MGHDK, SYGVNS. Here the CDR3 reads CASAQGTYEQYF. The CDR3 nucleotides are TGTGCCAGCGCCCAGGGGACCTACGAGCAGTACTTC.

V is TRBV14 and J is TRBJ1-2; D gene unclear. The CDR3 runs to 15 residues. Trimming took 1 base from V and 4 from J, leaving 13 bases between them. Germline-derived CDR1 and CDR2 are SGHDN and FVKESK. The CDR3 loop reads CASSQVGAPSYGYTF. In DNA form, the CDR3 reads TGTGCCAGCAGCCAAGTTGGAGCGCCCAGCTATGGCTACACCTTC.

The chain has TRBV7-9 and TRBJ2-1, with 11 nucleotides matching TRBD2. The CDR3 contains 16 residues. Losses at the gene ends were 4 bases for V and 6 bases for J; bases not matched to a gene: 8. CDR1 is SEHNR and CDR2 is FQNEAQ in the germline V gene (reference sequence). The CDR3 spells CASSSVSGRATNEQFF. The CDR3 bases are TGTGCCAGCAGCTCCGTTAGCGGGAGGGCCACCAATGAGCAGTTCTTC.

This clone was observed a handful of times. V is TRBV29-1 and J is TRBJ2-2, with a possible D match to TRBD2 (5 bases). V was trimmed by 1 base and J by 1 base, leaving 13 bases between them. Germline V gene data show CDR1 as SQVTM and CDR2 as ANQGSEA. The CDR3 contains 16 residues. The CDR3 is CSVEGLGGRNTGELFF. The DNA of the CDR3 is TGCAGCGTTGAAGGGCTAGGAGGTCGGAACACCGGGGAGCTGTTTTTT.